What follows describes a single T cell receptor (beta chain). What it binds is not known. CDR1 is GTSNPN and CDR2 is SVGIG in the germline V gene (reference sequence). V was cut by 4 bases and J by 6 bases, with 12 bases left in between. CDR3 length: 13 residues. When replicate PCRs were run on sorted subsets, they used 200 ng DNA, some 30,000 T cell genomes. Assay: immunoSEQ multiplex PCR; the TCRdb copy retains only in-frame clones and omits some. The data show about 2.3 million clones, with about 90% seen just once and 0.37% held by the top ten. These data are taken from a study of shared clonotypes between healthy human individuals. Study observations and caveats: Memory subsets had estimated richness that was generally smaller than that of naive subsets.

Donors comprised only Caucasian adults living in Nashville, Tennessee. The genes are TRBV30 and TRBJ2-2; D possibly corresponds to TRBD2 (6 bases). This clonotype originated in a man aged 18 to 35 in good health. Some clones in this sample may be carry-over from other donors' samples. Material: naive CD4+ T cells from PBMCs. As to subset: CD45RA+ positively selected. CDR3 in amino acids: CAWNQEGAGELFF. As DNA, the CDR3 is TGTGCCTGGAATCAGGAGGGCGCCGGGGAGCTGTTTTTT.